Listed here are 7 T cell receptor beta chains from one sample, sequenced in a study of control samples from healthy donors and cancer patients. Sequencing used immunoSEQ multiplex PCR; TCRdb keeps in-frame clones, though not all of them. Of roughly 98,000 clones in the sample, 93% are singletons; the top ten hold around 8.5%. The sequenced sample consisted of blood. These receptors originate from a man between 18 and 29 years old in good health.

The chain has TRBV5-8 and TRBJ2-7; tentatively, D is TRBD1 or TRBD2 (5 bases each). Trimming took off 4 bases at V and 9 bases at J, with 17 bases between the two ends. Germline-derived CDR1 and CDR2 are SGHTS and YDEGEE. CDR3 length: 13 residues. As DNA, the CDR3 is TGTGCCAGCAGCAACCGGGACCGCGTGGGGCAGTACTTC. It specifies CASSNRDRVGQYF.

The V call is TRBV19, the J call TRBJ2-2; 8 bases map to TRBD1. Germline V gene sequence: CDR1 LNHDA, CDR2 SQIVND (reference sequence). The V segment lost 9 bases and the J segment 3 bases; nucleotides outside the gene matches: 9. The CDR3 runs to 15 residues. CDR3 DNA sequence: TGTGCCAGCCGGACAGGGAACTGGGACACCGGGGAGCTGTTTTTT. The encoded protein is CASRTGNWDTGELFF. The full variable domain, completed using reference TRBV19 and TRBJ2-2, is DGGITQSPKYLFRKEGQNVTLSCEQNLNHDAMYWYRQDPGQGLRLIYYSQIVNDFQKGDIAEGYSVSREKKESFPLTVTSAQKNPTAFYLCASRTGNWDTGELFFGEGSRLTVL.

The rearrangement uses TRBV30 and TRBJ2-1; TRBD2 aligns across 14 bases. Germline V gene data show CDR1 as GTSNPN and CDR2 as SVGIG (reference sequence). This CDR3 region has 15 residues. V lost 2 bases to trimming and J lost 8 bases; unmatched junction nucleotides: 5. The CDR3 loop reads CAWSPSGLAGDEQFF. CDR3 DNA: TGTGCCTGGAGTCCCTCGGGACTAGCGGGGGATGAGCAGTTCTTC.

The genes are TRBV4-1 and TRBJ1-1; possibly TRBD1 for D (5 bases). Germline loops: CDR1 MGHRA, CDR2 YSYEKL. Deletions cut 3 bases from V and 1 base from J, with 12 bases between. The CDR3 covers 15 residues. The CDR3 DNA follows: TGCGCCAGCAGCCACCAGGGTTTAGGGAACACTGAAGCTTTCTTT. Residues: CASSHQGLGNTEAFF.

The rearrangement joins TRBV19 to TRBJ1-4, with D perhaps matching TRBD1 (5 bases). Germline CDR1 is LNHDA and CDR2 is SQIVND (reference sequence). The germline V and J ends were trimmed by 7 bases and 0 bases, with 9 bases remaining between them. The CDR3 consists of 14 residues. The DNA of the CDR3 is TGTGCCAGTAACGCGGGGGCAACTAATGAAAAACTGTTTTTT. Amino acid sequence: CASNAGATNEKLFF.

This sequence joins TRBV3-1 (or the pseudogene TRBV3-2) and TRBJ2-1; TRBD2 aligns across 8 bases. Germline V gene data show CDR1 as LGHDT and CDR2 as YNNKEL (reference sequence). This CDR3 spans 18 amino acids. The trim removed 1 base at V and 4 bases at J, leaving 12 bases unmatched. The CDR3 here is CASSQVPGPGGDYNEQFF. DNA of the CDR3: TGTGCCAGCAGCCAAGTTCCGGGACCGGGGGGGGATTACAATGAGCAGTTCTTC.

The chain combines TRBV7-2 with TRBJ2-1; 8 bases map to TRBD2. The CDR3 runs 16 residues. J gave up 4 bases and V 5 bases, and 10 bases lay outside the gene matches. Germline CDR1 reads SGHTA; CDR2 reads FQGNSA. In DNA form, the CDR3 reads TGTGCCAGCAGCCCCGGCACAGCGGGAGTATACAATGAGCAGTTCTTC. This translates into CASSPGTAGVYNEQFF.